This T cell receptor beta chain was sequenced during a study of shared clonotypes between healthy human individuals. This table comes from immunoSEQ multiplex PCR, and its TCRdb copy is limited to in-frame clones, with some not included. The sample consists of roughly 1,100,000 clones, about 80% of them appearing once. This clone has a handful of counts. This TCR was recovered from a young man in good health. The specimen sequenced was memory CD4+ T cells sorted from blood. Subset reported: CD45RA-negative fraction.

The CDR3 DNA reads TGTGCCAGTAGCCCCCGGCGGGGTGCTGGGGCCAACGTCCTGACTTTC. It specifies CASSPRRGAGANVLTF. The rearrangement links TRBV19 to TRBJ2-6; D is perhaps TRBD2 (6 bases). V was pared by 6 bases and J by 2 bases, with 14 bases between. The germline gives CDR1 LNHDA, CDR2 SQIVND (reference sequence). The CDR3 totals 16 residues.